These T cell receptor beta chains were read from a single sample in a study of T cell responses to AZD1222 COVID-19 vaccine. Only in-frame clones appear in the TCRdb table, and some are missing; sequencing was by immunoSEQ multiplex PCR. This table has some 74,000 clones, around nine tenths appearing once. The sample in question was peripheral blood, obtained 28 days after the second AZD1222 dose. These receptors were taken from an adult who received the AZD1222 COVID-19 vaccine. Each CDR3 is given with its conserved first and last residue. Each record gives: CDR3 length, V gene, J gene, CDR3 protein.

cdr3_length: 12; v_call: TRBV30; j_call: TRBJ1-4; cdr3_aa: CAWRGTGEKLFF
cdr3_length: 15; v_call: TRBV7-2; j_call: TRBJ2-2; cdr3_aa: CASSFKVPRTGELFF
cdr3_length: 13; v_call: TRBV30; j_call: TRBJ1-1; cdr3_aa: CAWRDNPITEAFF
cdr3_length: 11; v_call: TRBV5-6; j_call: TRBJ2-2; cdr3_aa: CASSSGGELFF
cdr3_length: 19; v_call: TRBV6-2/TRBV6-3; j_call: TRBJ2-5; cdr3_aa: CASSYSGGIQFDPQETQYF
cdr3_length: 15; v_call: TRBV7-2; j_call: TRBJ1-5; cdr3_aa: CASRGQGWGNQPQHF
cdr3_length: 12; v_call: TRBV3-1/TRBV3-2; j_call: TRBJ1-3; cdr3_aa: CASSLTQGTIYF
cdr3_length: 15; v_call: TRBV19; j_call: TRBJ1-1; cdr3_aa: CASLPRRTSNTEAFF
cdr3_length: 14; v_call: TRBV6-5; j_call: TRBJ1-2; cdr3_aa: CASRRAAGDYGYTF
cdr3_length: 16; v_call: TRBV6-5; j_call: TRBJ1-1; cdr3_aa: CASSYSPAIPDTEAFF
cdr3_length: 14; v_call: TRBV6-4; j_call: TRBJ1-2; cdr3_aa: CASSQDRVSSGYTF
cdr3_length: 13; v_call: TRBV18; j_call: TRBJ2-7; cdr3_aa: CASSLDSNYEQYF